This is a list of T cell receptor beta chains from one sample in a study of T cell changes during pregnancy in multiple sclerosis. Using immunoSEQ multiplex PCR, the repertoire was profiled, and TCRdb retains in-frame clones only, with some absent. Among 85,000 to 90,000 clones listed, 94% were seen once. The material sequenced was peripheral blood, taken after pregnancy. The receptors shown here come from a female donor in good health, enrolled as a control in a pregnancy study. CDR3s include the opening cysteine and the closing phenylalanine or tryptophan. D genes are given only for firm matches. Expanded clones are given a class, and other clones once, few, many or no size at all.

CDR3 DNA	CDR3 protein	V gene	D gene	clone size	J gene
TGTGCCAGCTCACCACCGCGACTCACAGATACGCAGTATTTT	CASSPPRLTDTQYF	TRBV18	-	-	TRBJ2-3
TGTGCCAGCAGCTCCCATCGGGACACACACTACAAACACAATGAGCAGTTCTTC	CASSSHRDTHYKHNEQFF	TRBV28	-	-	TRBJ2-1
TGTGCCAGCAGCTCTTACCCCCACCGGGAGGGGTACGAGCAGTACTTC	CASSSYPHREGYEQYF	TRBV11-2	TRBD2	-	TRBJ2-7
TGTGCCAGTACCCCGGAGGGGCAGGGTGCTGAAGCTTTCTTT	CASTPEGQGAEAFF	TRBV19	-	-	TRBJ1-1
TGTGCCAGCAGCTTATACGGGGAGAGGGCTGAAGCTTTCTTT	CASSLYGERAEAFF	TRBV7-9	-	once	TRBJ1-1
TGCGCCAGCAGCTTGAGTCCGGGGGGAATGAACACTGAAGCTTTCTTT	CASSLSPGGMNTEAFF	TRBV5-1	-	-	TRBJ1-1
TGTGCCAGCAACATAGACAGGCTCACTGAAGCTTTCTTT	CASNIDRLTEAFF	TRBV5-4	-	-	TRBJ1-1
TGTGCCAGCAGCTTGTATCAGGGGACCTACGAGCAGTACTTC	CASSLYQGTYEQYF	TRBV5-4	-	-	TRBJ2-7
TGCGCCAGCGGCCGGGGAGCGCCCTTCTACGAGCAGTACTTC	CASGRGAPFYEQYF	TRBV5-1	-	-	TRBJ2-7
TGTGCCAGCAGCAAGGGACAGGGACTAGCCAAAAACATTCAGTACTTC	CASSKGQGLAKNIQYF	TRBV11-2	TRBD1	-	TRBJ2-4
TGTGCCAGCAGCCCAGCACAAATCTATTGGACGGGAGAGCAGTACTTC	CASSPAQIYWTGEQYF	TRBV11-2	-	-	TRBJ2-7
TGTGCCAGCTCACCCCAGAAGAACACTGAAGCTTTCTTT	CASSPQKNTEAFF	TRBV18	-	-	TRBJ1-1
TGTGCCAGCACAAGCGGGAGGCCCGGGGAGCTGTTTTTT	CASTSGRPGELFF	TRBV27	TRBD2	-	TRBJ2-2
TGCAGCGTTGAAGAAGAGTGGACAGATACGCAGTATTTT	CSVEEEWTDTQYF	TRBV29-1	-	-	TRBJ2-3
TGTGCCAGTAGTCCCCGGCAGGGTCGAACCTACGAGCAGTACTTC	CASSPRQGRTYEQYF	TRBV19	-	-	TRBJ2-7
TGTGCCAGCAGCTTAGTACTCTCTTACAATGAGCAGTTCTTC	CASSLVLSYNEQFF	TRBV7-9	-	-	TRBJ2-1
TGTGCCAGCAGTTTTGAGTCCCACCGGGGGGCGATAGCTCAGTATCAGCCCCAGCATTTT	CASSFESHRGAIAQYQPQHF	TRBV28	-	-	TRBJ1-5
TGTGCCTGGAACTCCCCAGGGGAGAAGGGGAGACAGCCCCAGCATTTT	CAWNSPGEKGRQPQHF	TRBV30	-	-	TRBJ1-5
TGTGCCAGCAGTGAATCTAGCGTCCACGAGCAGTACTTC	CASSESSVHEQYF	TRBV25-1	-	-	TRBJ2-7
TGTGCCAGCAGCCCCGGGACAGGGTTGAACACTGAAGCTTTCTTT	CASSPGTGLNTEAFF	TRBV7-9	TRBD1	-	TRBJ1-1